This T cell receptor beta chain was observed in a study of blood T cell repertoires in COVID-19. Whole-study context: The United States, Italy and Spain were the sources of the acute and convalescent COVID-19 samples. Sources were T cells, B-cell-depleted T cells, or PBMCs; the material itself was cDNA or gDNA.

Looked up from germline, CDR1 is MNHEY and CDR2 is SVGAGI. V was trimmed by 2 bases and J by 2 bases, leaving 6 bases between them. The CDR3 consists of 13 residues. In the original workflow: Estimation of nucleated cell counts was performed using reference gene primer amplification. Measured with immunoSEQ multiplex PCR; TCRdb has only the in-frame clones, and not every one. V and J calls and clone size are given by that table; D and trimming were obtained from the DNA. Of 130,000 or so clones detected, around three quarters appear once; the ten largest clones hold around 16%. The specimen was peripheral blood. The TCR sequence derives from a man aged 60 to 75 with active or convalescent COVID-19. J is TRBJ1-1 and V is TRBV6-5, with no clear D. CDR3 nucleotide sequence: TGTGCCAGCAGTTACGGCGGAAACACTGAAGCTTTCTTT. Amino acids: CASSYGGNTEAFF.